Listed below are T cell receptor beta chains from one sample, sequenced in a study of post-analysis software for immune sequencing data. One entry per CDR3 protein results from TCRdb running MiXCR on the PCR reads. Of hundreds of thousands of distinct CDR3 sequences in the sample, roughly 29% are singletons; the top ten hold about 0.5%. The sample was blood. Every receptor here comes from a girl aged 10-17 years with multiple sclerosis. The CDR3 runs from the conserved cysteine through the conserved F or W. D genes are given only for firm matches. Size is stated for part of the rows, as once, few or many counts, or as a class when the clone is expanded.

V gene: TRBV20-1
J gene: TRBJ2-1
clone size: few
CDR3 length: 17
D gene: TRBD2
CDR3 DNA: TGCAGTGCTAGAGATCTGGGCGCTAGCGGGATGCACAATGAGCAGTTCTTC
CDR3 protein: CSARDLGASGMHNEQFF

V gene: TRBV6-2/TRBV6-3
J gene: TRBJ1-1
clone size: .
CDR3 length: 15
D gene: .
CDR3 DNA: TGTGCCAGCAGTCGCGACTGGGCAATGAACACTGAAGCTTTCTTT
CDR3 protein: CASSRDWAMNTEAFF

V gene: TRBV7-9
J gene: TRBJ2-7
clone size: few
CDR3 length: 14
D gene: .
CDR3 DNA: TGTGCCAGCAGCAACCATCTCGGAAACTACGAGCAGTACTTC
CDR3 protein: CASSNHLGNYEQYF

V gene: TRBV29-1
J gene: TRBJ1-1
clone size: .
CDR3 length: 11
D gene: .
CDR3 DNA: TGCAGCGTTGAAGGTCGGAGTGAAGCTTTCTTT
CDR3 protein: CSVEGRSEAFF

V gene: TRBV20-1
J gene: TRBJ1-5
clone size: .
CDR3 length: 12
D gene: .
CDR3 DNA: TGCAGTGCTCGGACAGCATATCAGCCCCAGCATTTT
CDR3 protein: CSARTAYQPQHF

V gene: TRBV20-1
J gene: TRBJ2-7
clone size: .
CDR3 length: 15
D gene: .
CDR3 DNA: TGCAGTGCTGACGAGCCGCGGGGAGCATGCTACGAGCAGTACTTC
CDR3 protein: CSADEPRGACYEQYF

V gene: TRBV1
J gene: TRBJ2-5
clone size: .
CDR3 length: 14
D gene: .
CDR3 DNA: TGCACCAGCAGCCAGTTCAGGGGGGCAGAGACCCAGTACTTC
CDR3 protein: CTSSQFRGAETQYF

V gene: TRBV14
J gene: TRBJ1-1
clone size: .
CDR3 length: 15
D gene: .
CDR3 DNA: TGTGCCAGCAGCCACCCTCGCGGAGTCCACACTGAAGCTTTCTTT
CDR3 protein: CASSHPRGVHTEAFF

V gene: TRBV27
J gene: TRBJ2-7
clone size: .
CDR3 length: 14
D gene: TRBD1
CDR3 DNA: TGTGCCAGCAGTTTTGTAACAGGGGGTGGCGAGCAGTACTTC
CDR3 protein: CASSFVTGGGEQYF

V gene: TRBV4-3
J gene: TRBJ2-5
clone size: few
CDR3 length: 19
D gene: TRBD2
CDR3 DNA: TGCGCCAGCAGCCAAGATCTAGCCTTATCGGGCGGGAGCCAAGAGACCCAGTACTTC
CDR3 protein: CASSQDLALSGGSQETQYF

V gene: TRBV5-1
J gene: TRBJ2-7
clone size: .
CDR3 length: 15
D gene: TRBD2
CDR3 DNA: TGCGCCAGCAGCCCGGGGACTAGAGGCTCCTACGAGCAGTACTTC
CDR3 protein: CASSPGTRGSYEQYF

V gene: TRBV7-9
J gene: TRBJ1-2
clone size: few
CDR3 length: 15
D gene: .
CDR3 DNA: TGTGCCAGCAGCTTAGGATCTGGGCTTGACTATGGCTACACCTTC
CDR3 protein: CASSLGSGLDYGYTF

V gene: TRBV6-6
J gene: TRBJ2-1
clone size: few
CDR3 length: 11
D gene: .
CDR3 DNA: TGTGCCAACAGTTACGGCAATGAGCAGTTCTTC
CDR3 protein: CANSYGNEQFF

V gene: TRBV12-3/TRBV12-4
J gene: TRBJ2-3
clone size: .
CDR3 length: 17
D gene: TRBD2
CDR3 DNA: TGTGCCAGCAGCTTTTTACCCGGGAGGGTTCGCACAGATACGCAGTATTTT
CDR3 protein: CASSFLPGRVRTDTQYF

V gene: TRBV11-2
J gene: TRBJ2-2
clone size: .
CDR3 length: 11
D gene: .
CDR3 DNA: TGTGCCAGCGTCCAGAGGGGGGAGCTGTTTTTT
CDR3 protein: CASVQRGELFF

V gene: TRBV6-6
J gene: TRBJ1-1
clone size: .
CDR3 length: 13
D gene: .
CDR3 DNA: TGTGCCAGCAGTTACTCGTGGGACCAGGAAGCTTTCTTT
CDR3 protein: CASSYSWDQEAFF

V gene: TRBV6-1
J gene: TRBJ1-2
clone size: .
CDR3 length: 16
D gene: .
CDR3 DNA: TGTGCCAGCAGTGGAGTAATTTCCGGGACGGCCCTTGGCTACACCTTC
CDR3 protein: CASSGVISGTALGYTF

V gene: TRBV7-9
J gene: TRBJ1-4
clone size: .
CDR3 length: 13
D gene: .
CDR3 DNA: TGTGCCAGCAGCTTATCCCCCCTCGGGGCGCTGTTTTTT
CDR3 protein: CASSLSPLGALFF

V gene: TRBV7-2
J gene: TRBJ2-3
clone size: .
CDR3 length: 15
D gene: .
CDR3 DNA: TGTGCCAGCAGCTTGTCCGGGGCGAACACAGATACGCAGTATTTT
CDR3 protein: CASSLSGANTDTQYF

V gene: TRBV12-3/TRBV12-4
J gene: TRBJ2-5
clone size: .
CDR3 length: 17
D gene: .
CDR3 DNA: TGTGCCAGCAGTTTAGATCGCGGGACAGCGCTCCAAGAGACCCAGTACTTC
CDR3 protein: CASSLDRGTALQETQYF

V gene: TRBV7-6
J gene: TRBJ2-4
clone size: few
CDR3 length: 17
D gene: .
CDR3 DNA: TGTGCCAGCAGCCCCCTCCTCAAGGGGTCAGCCAAAAACATTCAGTACTTC
CDR3 protein: CASSPLLKGSAKNIQYF

V gene: TRBV7-2
J gene: TRBJ2-1
clone size: .
CDR3 length: 14
D gene: .
CDR3 DNA: TGTGCCAGCAGCCCACCAGGGACTAGACAGGGGCAGTTCTTC
CDR3 protein: CASSPPGTRQGQFF

V gene: TRBV29-1
J gene: TRBJ2-3
clone size: .
CDR3 length: 14
D gene: .
CDR3 DNA: TGCAGCGTCCCGGGACGTACTAGCACAGATACGCAGTATTTT
CDR3 protein: CSVPGRTSTDTQYF

V gene: TRBV2
J gene: TRBJ1-5
clone size: .
CDR3 length: 15
D gene: .
CDR3 DNA: TGTGCCAGCATAGAAGGGGTTCATAGCAATCAGCCCCAGCATTTT
CDR3 protein: CASIEGVHSNQPQHF

V gene: TRBV3-1
J gene: TRBJ2-3
clone size: .
CDR3 length: 13
D gene: .
CDR3 DNA: TGTGCCAGCAGCCACCAGGGGCCGGATACGCAGTATTTT
CDR3 protein: CASSHQGPDTQYF

V gene: TRBV6-1
J gene: TRBJ1-4
clone size: .
CDR3 length: 14
D gene: .
CDR3 DNA: TGTGCCAGCAGTGAAGGGCAGCTTAATGAAAAACTGTTTTTT
CDR3 protein: CASSEGQLNEKLFF

V gene: TRBV12-3/TRBV12-4
J gene: TRBJ1-5
clone size: once
CDR3 length: 14
D gene: .
CDR3 DNA: TGTGCCAGCAGTAAAATGGGGAGCAATCAGCCCCAGCATTTT
CDR3 protein: CASSKMGSNQPQHF

V gene: TRBV28
J gene: TRBJ2-5
clone size: .
CDR3 length: 15
D gene: .
CDR3 DNA: TGTGCCAGCAGTTTTTCAGGGGTAGGAGAAGAGACCCAGTACTTC
CDR3 protein: CASSFSGVGEETQYF

V gene: TRBV20-1
J gene: TRBJ2-2
clone size: .
CDR3 length: 12
D gene: .
CDR3 DNA: TGCAGTGCTACCCCGGGACTCAAGGCGCTGTTTTTT
CDR3 protein: CSATPGLKALFF

V gene: TRBV28
J gene: TRBJ1-2
clone size: few
CDR3 length: 14
D gene: TRBD1
CDR3 DNA: TGTGCCAGCAGGGGGACAGGGACAACCTATGGCTACACCTTC
CDR3 protein: CASRGTGTTYGYTF

V gene: TRBV12-3/TRBV12-4
J gene: TRBJ1-2
clone size: many
CDR3 length: 13
D gene: .
CDR3 DNA: TGTGCCAGCAGTCCTTTGGCTAACTATGGCTACACCTTC
CDR3 protein: CASSPLANYGYTF

V gene: TRBV6-5
J gene: TRBJ1-2
clone size: few
CDR3 length: 12
D gene: .
CDR3 DNA: TGTGCCAGCAGATGGAGGGGGGGCGGCTACACCTTC
CDR3 protein: CASRWRGGGYTF

V gene: TRBV28
J gene: TRBJ2-7
clone size: .
CDR3 length: 15
D gene: TRBD2
CDR3 DNA: TGTGCCAGCAGCTCTCGACTAGCGGGAGGCTACGAGCAGTACTTC
CDR3 protein: CASSSRLAGGYEQYF

V gene: TRBV20-1
J gene: TRBJ2-5
clone size: .
CDR3 length: 13
D gene: .
CDR3 DNA: TGCAGTGCTAGTCGGACAGTCCAAGAGGCCCAGTACTTC
CDR3 protein: CSASRTVQEAQYF

V gene: TRBV27
J gene: TRBJ2-1
clone size: .
CDR3 length: 12
D gene: .
CDR3 DNA: TGTGCCAGCAGTTCCCCCCGGAAGGAGCAGTTCTTC
CDR3 protein: CASSSPRKEQFF

V gene: TRBV20-1
J gene: TRBJ1-2
clone size: .
CDR3 length: 13
D gene: TRBD1
CDR3 DNA: TGCAGTGCTACCCGGACAGGGGAAGGTGGCTACACCTTC
CDR3 protein: CSATRTGEGGYTF

V gene: TRBV7-2
J gene: TRBJ2-7
clone size: .
CDR3 length: 14
D gene: .
CDR3 DNA: TGTGCCAGCAGCTTCAAACCTTCGACCTACGAGCAGTACTTC
CDR3 protein: CASSFKPSTYEQYF

V gene: TRBV3-1
J gene: TRBJ2-1
clone size: few
CDR3 length: 14
D gene: .
CDR3 DNA: TGTGCCAGCAGCCAAGAGGGAGCCGGCAATGAGCAGTTCTTC
CDR3 protein: CASSQEGAGNEQFF

V gene: TRBV20-1
J gene: TRBJ2-4
clone size: few
CDR3 length: 13
D gene: .
CDR3 DNA: TGCAGTGCTATCCCGGCCGGCAAAAACATTCAGTACTTC
CDR3 protein: CSAIPAGKNIQYF

V gene: TRBV4-3
J gene: TRBJ2-2
clone size: .
CDR3 length: 18
D gene: TRBD2
CDR3 DNA: TGCGCCAGCAGCCAAGAGGGACTAGCGGGAGCGATGACCGGGGAGCTGTTTTTT
CDR3 protein: CASSQEGLAGAMTGELFF

V gene: TRBV5-1
J gene: TRBJ2-5
clone size: .
CDR3 length: 15
D gene: .
CDR3 DNA: TGCGCCAGCAGCTACAGACCGGGAACCCAAGAGACCCAGTACTTC
CDR3 protein: CASSYRPGTQETQYF

V gene: TRBV6-6
J gene: TRBJ2-7
clone size: few
CDR3 length: 16
D gene: TRBD2
CDR3 DNA: TGTGCCAGCAGGCTTGCAGGCAGCGGGAGGAACGACGAGCAGTACTTC
CDR3 protein: CASRLAGSGRNDEQYF

V gene: TRBV20-1
J gene: TRBJ2-7
clone size: .
CDR3 length: 21
D gene: .
CDR3 DNA: TGCAGTGCTAGAGGGGACAGGGTAAGAAGTACTAGCGGGGTGGCCTCCTACGAGCAGTACTTC
CDR3 protein: CSARGDRVRSTSGVASYEQYF

V gene: TRBV7-2
J gene: TRBJ1-4
clone size: .
CDR3 length: 17
D gene: .
CDR3 DNA: TGTGCCAGCAGCCAGGGCGGCCAGGGGTTCGCTAATGAAAAACGGTTTTTT
CDR3 protein: CASSQGGQGFANEKRFF

V gene: TRBV10-3
J gene: TRBJ2-7
clone size: few
CDR3 length: 18
D gene: TRBD1
CDR3 DNA: TGTGCCATCAGTGAACCTGCTGGACAGGGGGGTAGCTCCTACGAGCAGTACTTC
CDR3 protein: CAISEPAGQGGSSYEQYF

V gene: TRBV20-1
J gene: TRBJ2-5
clone size: .
CDR3 length: 15
D gene: TRBD1
CDR3 DNA: TGCAGTGCTAGTTCCACAGGGGGCTTTTGGGAGACCCAGTACTTC
CDR3 protein: CSASSTGGFWETQYF

V gene: TRBV6-1
J gene: TRBJ2-5
clone size: .
CDR3 length: 13
D gene: .
CDR3 DNA: TGTGCCAGCAGTGAAGGACAGGCCGGTAAGCAGTACTTC
CDR3 protein: CASSEGQAGKQYF

V gene: TRBV7-9
J gene: TRBJ1-1
clone size: few
CDR3 length: 16
D gene: TRBD1
CDR3 DNA: TGTGCCAGCAGCTTAGACATTGGACAGGGGGACACTGAAGCTTTCTTT
CDR3 protein: CASSLDIGQGDTEAFF

V gene: TRBV6-5
J gene: TRBJ2-7
clone size: many
CDR3 length: 15
D gene: TRBD2
CDR3 DNA: TGTGCCAGCAGTTACGGTAGCGGGAGATCCTACGAGCAGTACTTC
CDR3 protein: CASSYGSGRSYEQYF

V gene: TRBV27
J gene: TRBJ2-7
clone size: .
CDR3 length: 16
D gene: TRBD2
CDR3 DNA: TGTGCCAGCAGTAGAGATGCTAGCGGGCTTTCCTACGAGCAGTACTTC
CDR3 protein: CASSRDASGLSYEQYF

V gene: TRBV28
J gene: TRBJ1-2
clone size: .
CDR3 length: 15
D gene: .
CDR3 DNA: TGTGCCAGCAGTTTAGGCGGGACGGCAAACTATGGCTACACCTTC
CDR3 protein: CASSLGGTANYGYTF

V gene: TRBV20-1
J gene: TRBJ2-7
clone size: .
CDR3 length: 17
D gene: TRBD2
CDR3 DNA: TGCAGTGCTAGCCGAGGGAAGGCGGGAGGGCCTCCCCACGAGCAGTACTTC
CDR3 protein: CSASRGKAGGPPHEQYF

V gene: TRBV29-1
J gene: TRBJ2-1
clone size: .
CDR3 length: 16
D gene: TRBD2
CDR3 DNA: TGCAGCGTTGAGGGAGGGAGGCGTATTTCCTACAATGAGCAGTTCTTC
CDR3 protein: CSVEGGRRISYNEQFF

V gene: TRBV5-6
J gene: TRBJ2-5
clone size: many
CDR3 length: 15
D gene: TRBD2
CDR3 DNA: TGTGCCAGCAGCTTTCTAGCGGGAGTCGAGGAGACCCAGTACTTC
CDR3 protein: CASSFLAGVEETQYF

V gene: TRBV6-1
J gene: TRBJ2-1
clone size: .
CDR3 length: 18
D gene: .
CDR3 DNA: TGTGCCAGTAGGCCAAGGAGAAGTACTACCTACCCCTACAATGAGCAGTTCTTC
CDR3 protein: CASRPRRSTTYPYNEQFF

V gene: TRBV5-5
J gene: TRBJ2-4
clone size: few
CDR3 length: 16
D gene: TRBD1
CDR3 DNA: TGTGCCAGCAGCTCCGCCTCCGGGACAGGGGTGGACATTCAGTACTTC
CDR3 protein: CASSSASGTGVDIQYF

V gene: TRBV11-2
J gene: TRBJ2-1
clone size: .
CDR3 length: 16
D gene: TRBD2
CDR3 DNA: TGTGCCAGCAGCTTAGTCCCCCTAGCGGGAGATAATGTGCAGTTCTTC
CDR3 protein: CASSLVPLAGDNVQFF

V gene: TRBV6-1
J gene: TRBJ1-2
clone size: .
CDR3 length: 17
D gene: .
CDR3 DNA: TGTGCCAGCAGTGATTGGAGGGGCCAAACCGCCTTGTACGGCTACACCTTC
CDR3 protein: CASSDWRGQTALYGYTF

V gene: TRBV11-2
J gene: TRBJ2-1
clone size: few
CDR3 length: 16
D gene: TRBD2
CDR3 DNA: TGTGCCAGCAGCCTTAGCGGGGGGGCGTCCTACAATGAGCAGTTCTTC
CDR3 protein: CASSLSGGASYNEQFF

V gene: TRBV6-6
J gene: TRBJ2-1
clone size: few
CDR3 length: 15
D gene: TRBD2
CDR3 DNA: TGTGCCAGCAGTTACCCCGGGACTAGCGACAATGAGCAGTTCTTC
CDR3 protein: CASSYPGTSDNEQFF